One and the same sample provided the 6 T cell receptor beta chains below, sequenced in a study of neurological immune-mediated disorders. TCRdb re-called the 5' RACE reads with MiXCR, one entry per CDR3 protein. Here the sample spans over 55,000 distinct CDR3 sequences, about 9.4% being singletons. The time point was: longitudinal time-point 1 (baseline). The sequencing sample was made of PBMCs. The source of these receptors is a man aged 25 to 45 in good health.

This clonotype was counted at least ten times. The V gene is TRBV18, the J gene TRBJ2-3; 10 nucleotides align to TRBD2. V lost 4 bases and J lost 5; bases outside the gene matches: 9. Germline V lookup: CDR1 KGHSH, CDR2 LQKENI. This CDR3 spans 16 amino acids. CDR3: CASSLSLAGDGDTQYF. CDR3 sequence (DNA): TGTGCCAGCTCACTAAGCCTAGCGGGAGACGGAGATACGCAGTATTTT.

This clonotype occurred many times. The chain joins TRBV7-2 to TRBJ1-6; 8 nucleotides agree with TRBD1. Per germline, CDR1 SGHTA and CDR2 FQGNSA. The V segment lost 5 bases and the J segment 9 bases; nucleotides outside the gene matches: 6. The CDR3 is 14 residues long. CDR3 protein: CASSPDRGFSPLHF. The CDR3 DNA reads TGTGCCAGCAGCCCCGACAGGGGTTTTTCACCCCTCCACTTT.

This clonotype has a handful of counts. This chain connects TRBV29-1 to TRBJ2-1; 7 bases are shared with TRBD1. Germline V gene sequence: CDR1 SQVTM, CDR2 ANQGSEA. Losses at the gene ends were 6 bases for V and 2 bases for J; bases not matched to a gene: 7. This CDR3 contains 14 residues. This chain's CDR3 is CSVGDSTPYNEQFF. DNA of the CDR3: TGCAGCGTCGGGGACAGTACTCCCTACAATGAGCAGTTCTTC.

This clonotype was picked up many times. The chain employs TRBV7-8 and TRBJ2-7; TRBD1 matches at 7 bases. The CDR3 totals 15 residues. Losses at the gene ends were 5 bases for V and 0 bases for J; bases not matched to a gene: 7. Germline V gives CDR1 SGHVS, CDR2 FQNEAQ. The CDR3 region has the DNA TGTGCCAGCAGCATTTCAGGGGGAAGCTCCTACGAGCAGTACTTC. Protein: CASSISGGSSYEQYF.

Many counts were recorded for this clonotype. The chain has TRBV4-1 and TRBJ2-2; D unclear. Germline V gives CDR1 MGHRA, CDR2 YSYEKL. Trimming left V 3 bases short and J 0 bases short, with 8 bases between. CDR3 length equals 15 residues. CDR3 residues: CASSHLVANTGELFF. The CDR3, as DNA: TGCGCCAGCAGCCATTTAGTAGCGAACACCGGGGAGCTGTTTTTT.

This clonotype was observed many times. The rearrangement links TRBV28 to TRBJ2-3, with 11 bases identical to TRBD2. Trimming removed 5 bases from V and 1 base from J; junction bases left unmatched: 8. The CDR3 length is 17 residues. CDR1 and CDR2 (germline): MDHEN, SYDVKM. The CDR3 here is CASSLGTSGAGTDTQYF. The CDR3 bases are TGTGCCAGCAGTCTCGGGACTAGCGGAGCCGGCACAGATACGCAGTATTTT.